These 3 T cell receptor delta chains share one sample of origin, sequenced in a study of Vδ1+ human thymocytes. Study outcomes and limitations: Thymic TRG and TRD repertoires appeared highly polyclonal, with Gaussian CDR3 length distributions.

These receptors are not linked to any known antigen. Sequences come from RNA converted to cDNA by reverse transcription. CDR3 amplicons came from multiplex PCR with pooled V-gene forward and constant-region reverse primers. TCRdb redid clone calling on the multiplex PCR reads using CATT. The data contain about 27,000 delta-chain clones, over 25% of them singletons. The sample consisted of Vdelta1+ gamma-delta thymocytes from the thymus. As for subset: FACS-sorted CD3+ TCRalphabeta- TCRVdelta1+ TCRVdelta2- thymocytes. The receptors here all came from a boy younger than two who had congenital heart surgery.

A note on this clone: Other DNA sequences of this sample code for an identical CDR3. The chain couples TRDV1 to TRDJ1; no reliable D call. There are 17 residues in the CDR3. CDR1 and CDR2 from the germline V gene are TSWWSYY and QGS. Trimming removed 5 bases from V and 0 bases from J, with 19 bases in between. This CDR3 is CALGKGTGGPNTDKLIF. As DNA, the CDR3 is TGTGCTCTTGGGAAGGGTACCGGTGGACCAAACACCGATAAACTCATCTTT.

This clone is termed medium-sized. A junction end diverges from the germline sequence, so it may reflect a read error. The chain employs TRDV1 and TRDJ1, with 7 bases identical to TRDD3. Germline V gives CDR1 TSWWSYY, CDR2 QGS. The CDR3 covers 16 residues. CDR3 sequence: CALGELPGIRTGKLIF. Here the CDR3 DNA reads TGTGCTCTTGGGGAACTGCCGGGGATAAGGACCGGTAAACTCATCTTT.

This clone was detected only a few times. The chain couples TRDV1 to TRDJ1; 12 bases are a match to TRDD3. This CDR3 region has 23 residues. V was clipped by 4 bases and J by 0 bases; unmatched bases: 24. CDR1 TSWWSYY and CDR2 QGS come from the germline V gene. In DNA form, the CDR3 reads TGTGCTCTTGGGGTAGGTCCTACCCCGTACTGGGGGATACCCTCTTTGGACACCGATAAACTCATCTTT. The encoded protein is CALGVGPTPYWGIPSLDTDKLIF.